This TCR beta chain derives from a study of blood T cell repertoires in COVID-19. About the study: From the United States, Italy and Spain came samples of acute and convalescent COVID-19.

V shed 7 bases, J shed 8 bases, and the junction held 18 bases outside the gene matches. CDR1 is SNHLY, CDR2 FYNNEI, per germline. This CDR3 has 16 residues. Produced via immunoSEQ multiplex PCR; TCRdb's table is partial and in-frame only. The table includes some 120,000 clones, 79% detected once. This chain joins TRBV2 and TRBJ1-2, with 8 positions matching TRBD1. The receptor comes from a man between 40 and 49 years old with active or convalescent COVID-19. The sequenced material came from peripheral blood. CDR3: CASNPDRVVNFIGYTF. CDR3 nucleotide sequence: TGTGCCAGCAACCCGGACAGGGTTGTTAACTTCATCGGCTACACCTTC.